A single sample gave rise to the 11 T cell receptor beta chains below, sequenced in a study of T-cell reconstitution after alpha-beta-depleted transplantation in children listed by TCRdb under 2016. The library was made by PCR. Sequencing was performed on an Illumina HiSeq 2500. Molecular barcoding was employed in the preparation of TCR libraries, with unique molecular identifiers being used to normalize TCRbeta repertoire quantification. TCRdb ran its own pipeline on the public reads, namely fastp trimming at Q25 and MiXCR clone calling, and kept in-frame beta chains. Identical CDR3 proteins give one entry, which carries the most common genes and DNA. Within this sample are approximately 500,000 distinct CDR3 sequences, with over 20% of them counted one time only. Approximately 33% of the sample lies in the top ten. The sample's treatment or condition label is to be understood as: allogeneic hematopoietic cell transplantation with graft depleted of TCRalphabeta T cells and CD19 B cells.

This sample comprised PBMCs, obtained before TCRalphabeta/CD19-depleted stem cell transplant. The receptors here all came from a boy younger than two with Wiskott-Aldrich syndrome, due to receive a stem cell transplant.

This chain joins TRBV5-1 and TRBJ2-7; D is unclear. V lost 4 bases and J 7 bases, leaving 15 bases between the germline ends. The CDR3 length is 13 residues. Germline V gene sequence: CDR1 SGHRS, CDR2 YFSETQ. CDR3 DNA: TGCGCCAGCAGCATCCCCCAGACTCAAGAGCAGTACTTC. Translated, it gives CASSIPQTQEQYF.

V usage is TRBV20-1 and J usage is TRBJ2-7, with a weak D call TRBD1 (6 bases). The V and J ends lost 1 base and 2 bases respectively, with 18 bases between them. The CDR3 has 16 amino acids. CDR1 is DFQATT, CDR2 SNEGSKA, per germline (reference sequence). The CDR3 region has the DNA TGCAGTGCTAGAGGGGGGCCAGGGAGCCCTCCCTACGAGCAGTACTTC. Amino acids: CSARGGPGSPPYEQYF.

The chain uses TRBV10-3 and TRBJ2-4; a weak D match, TRBD1 (6 bases). V was pared by 11 bases and J by 2 bases, with 19 bases between. Germline V gene sequence: CDR1 ENHRY, CDR2 SYGVKD. The CDR3 is 15 residues long. The CDR3 protein is CAPQPGHRSKNIQYF. The CDR3 DNA is TGTGCCCCCCAGCCGGGACACCGATCCAAAAACATTCAGTACTTC.

This clonotype was seen only once. The chain links TRBV5-1 to TRBJ2-3; the D gene is possibly TRBD2 (6 bases). The CDR3 is 15 amino acids. Trimming stripped 0 bases from V and 5 bases from J, with 13 bases between. Germline CDR1 SGHRS, CDR2 YFSETQ. The CDR3 DNA reads as TGCGCCAGCAGCTTGGACGGGAGTCAAGGAGATACGCAGTATTTT. Protein product: CASSLDGSQGDTQYF.

The J gene is TRBJ2-5, the V gene TRBV20-1; D gene uncertain. CDR1 and CDR2 (germline): DFQATT, SNEGSKA (reference sequence). The CDR3 length is 13 residues. The V gene lost 6 bases and the J gene lost 5 bases, with 16 bases spanning the gap. As DNA, the CDR3 is TGCAGTGCCCCCAAAACCATGTGGGAGACCCAGTACTTC. As protein: CSAPKTMWETQYF.

The J gene is TRBJ2-7, the V gene TRBV5-1, with D perhaps TRBD2 (6 bases). CDR3 length equals 17 residues. Trimming shortened V by 0 bases and J by 4 bases, and 20 bases separated the two germline ends. The V gene's germline CDR1 is SGHRS and CDR2 YFSETQ. Written as DNA, the CDR3 is TGCGCCAGCAGCTTGGATGGAGGGGCTAGCGCTAAGTACGAGCAGTACTTC. Amino acid sequence: CASSLDGGASAKYEQYF.

This chain uses TRBV20-1 with TRBJ1-4; TRBD1 might be the D (5 bases). This CDR3 contains 15 residues. Germline CDR1 DFQATT, CDR2 SNEGSKA (reference sequence). V was shortened by 0 bases and J by 3 bases, with 11 bases between the two germline ends. The CDR3 sequence is CSARDPGRANEKLFF. The CDR3 DNA is TGCAGTGCTAGAGATCCAGGGAGGGCTAATGAAAAACTGTTTTTT.

V and J are TRBV12-3 or TRBV12-4 and TRBJ1-4; D may be TRBD1 (5 bases). Trimming left V 4 bases short and J 4 bases short, with 16 bases between. The CDR3 is made up of 16 amino acids. CDR3 protein: CASSSRSDSRNEKLFF. DNA of the CDR3: TGTGCCAGCAGTTCGCGTTCCGACAGCCGTAATGAAAAACTGTTTTTT.

This chain joins TRBV5-1 and TRBJ1-2, with D possibly TRBD1 on 6 matching bases. The germline V gene encodes CDR1 SGHRS and CDR2 YFSETQ. There are 13 residues in the CDR3. The germline V and J ends were trimmed by 6 bases and 8 bases, with 17 bases remaining between them. The CDR3 DNA reads as TGCGCCAGCACCCCAATACAGGGAGACGGCTACACCTTC. It specifies CASTPIQGDGYTF.

This chain connects TRBV29-1 to TRBJ1-1, with a possible D match to TRBD1 (5 bases). The CDR3 contains 14 residues. Germline CDR1 and CDR2: SQVTM and ANQGSEA. Trimming cost V 4 bases and J 0 bases, with 12 bases left between them. The CDR3 reads CSVVPRVLNTEAFF. The CDR3, as DNA: TGCAGCGTTGTTCCCAGGGTACTGAACACTGAAGCTTTCTTT.

This clonotype appeared once. The chain links TRBV15 to TRBJ2-1, with 7 bases fitting TRBD1. Germline V CDR1 and CDR2: LNHNV, YYDKDF (reference sequence). This CDR3 has 15 amino acids. The J segment lost 4 bases and the V segment lost 0 bases, leaving 3 bases of the junction unmatched. Written as DNA, the CDR3 is TGTGCCACCAGCAGAGAGACGGGACAGTACAATGAGCAGTTCTTC. It specifies CATSRETGQYNEQFF.